These 6 T cell receptor beta chains share one sample of origin, sequenced in a study of early T cells in non-severe SARS-CoV-2 infection. TCRdb reanalysed the 5' RACE reads using MiXCR and keeps one entry per CDR3 protein. In the table there are approximately 100,000 distinct CDR3 sequences, 11% of which are singletons. Sequencing was done on a sample of whole blood. These TCRs come from an adult who was a healthcare worker with PCR-confirmed SARS-CoV-2 infection or an uninfected control (not recorded which).

In this sample, this clonotype turned up a few times. The V gene is TRBV5-1, the J gene TRBJ1-1, with unresolved D. The ends were cut back, 0 bases at V and 3 bases at J, with 9 bases in the middle. The CDR3 has 14 amino acids. Per the germline V gene, CDR1 is SGHRS and CDR2 is YFSETQ. The DNA for the CDR3 is TGCGCCAGCAGCTTGGCGTCCTATTACACTGAAGCTTTCTTT. Protein sequence: CASSLASYYTEAFF.

The V gene is TRBV7-2, the J gene TRBJ1-1; TRBD1 matches at 9 bases. The CDR3 sequence is 14 residues long. Germline V lookup: CDR1 SGHTA, CDR2 FQGNSA. The ends lost 2 bases at V and 6 bases at J; junction bases unmatched: 4. CDR3 DNA: TGTGCCAGCAGCTTAAGGGACAGGGCTCCTGAAGCTTTCTTT. It encodes CASSLRDRAPEAFF. The full variable domain, completed using reference TRBV7-2 and TRBJ1-1, is GAGVSQSPSNKVTEKGKDVELRCDPISGHTALYWYRQSLGQGLEFLIYFQGNSAPDKSGLPSDRFSAERTGGSVSTLTIQRTQQEDSAVYLCASSLRDRAPEAFFGQGTRLTVV.

This clonotype was counted ten times or more. The rearrangement joins TRBV14 to TRBJ1-1; D is undetermined. The V and J ends lost 4 bases and 4 bases respectively, with 10 bases between them. The CDR3 has 13 amino acids. Germline V gene data show CDR1 as SGHDN and CDR2 as FVKESK. Here the CDR3 reads CASSRTFTTEAFF. The CDR3 region has the DNA TGTGCCAGCAGCCGGACCTTCACCACTGAAGCTTTCTTT. The whole variable domain, remainder taken from reference TRBV14 and TRBJ1-1, is EAGVTQFPSHSVIEKGQTVTLRCDPISGHDNLYWYRRVMGKEIKFLLHFVKESKQDESGMPNNRFLAERTGGTYSTLKVQPAELEDSGVYFCASSRTFTTEAFFGQGTRLTVV.

The chain employs TRBV7-9 and TRBJ1-5; the D gene is possibly TRBD1 (5 bases). The CDR3 length is 14 residues. Trimming cost V 2 bases and J 6 bases, with 11 bases left between them. In germline, CDR1 is SEHNR, CDR2 FQNEAQ (reference sequence). This CDR3 reads CASSLSAGTQPQHF. CDR3 bases: TGTGCCAGCAGCTTATCGGCAGGGACTCAGCCCCAGCATTTT. Using reference TRBV7-9 and TRBJ1-5 for the parts outside the CDR3, the full variable domain is DTGVSQNPRHKITKRGQNVTFRCDPISEHNRLYWYRQTLGQGPEFLTYFQNEAQLEKSRLLSDRFSAERPKGSFSTLEIQRTEQGDSAMYLCASSLSAGTQPQHFGDGTRLSIL.

The V call is TRBV28, the J call TRBJ2-7, with D perhaps matching TRBD1 (6 bases). V lost 7 bases, J lost 0 bases, and 13 bases lay in between. The CDR3 loop spans 14 amino acids. Germline V gene lookup returns CDR1 MDHEN and CDR2 SYDVKM. The CDR3 spells CASTGQTPSYEQYF. The CDR3 region has the DNA TGTGCCAGCACCGGACAGACCCCCTCCTACGAGCAGTACTTC. The complete variable domain, with remaining parts taken from reference TRBV28 and TRBJ2-7, reads DVKVTQSSRYLVKRTGEKVFLECVQDMDHENMFWYRQDPGLGLRLIYFSYDVKMKEKGDIPEGYSVSREKKERFSLILESASTNQTSMYLCASTGQTPSYEQYFGPGTRLTVT.

This clonotype was seen many times. J is TRBJ2-1 and V is TRBV5-5; 7 nucleotides match TRBD2. CDR1 is SGHKS and CDR2 is YYEKEE in the germline V gene (reference sequence). The CDR3 consists of 16 residues. The J segment lost 4 bases and the V segment lost 1 base, leaving 8 bases of the junction unmatched. The CDR3 sequence: CASSLQAGEGYNEQFF. The CDR3 nucleotides read TGTGCCAGCAGCTTGCAGGCGGGAGAGGGGTACAATGAGCAGTTCTTC.